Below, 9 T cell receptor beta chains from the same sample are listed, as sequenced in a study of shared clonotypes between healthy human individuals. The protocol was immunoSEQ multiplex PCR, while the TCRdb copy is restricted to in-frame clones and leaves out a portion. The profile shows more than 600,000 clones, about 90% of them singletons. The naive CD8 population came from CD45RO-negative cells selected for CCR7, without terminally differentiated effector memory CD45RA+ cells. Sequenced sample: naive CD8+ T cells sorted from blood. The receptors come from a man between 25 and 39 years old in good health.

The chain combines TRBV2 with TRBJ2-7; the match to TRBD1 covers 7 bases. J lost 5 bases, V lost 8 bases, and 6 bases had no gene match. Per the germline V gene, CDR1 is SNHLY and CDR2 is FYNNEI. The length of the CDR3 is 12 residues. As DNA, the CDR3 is TGTGCCAGCCAGGGGGAAACTGACGAGCAGTACTTC. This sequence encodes CASQGETDEQYF.

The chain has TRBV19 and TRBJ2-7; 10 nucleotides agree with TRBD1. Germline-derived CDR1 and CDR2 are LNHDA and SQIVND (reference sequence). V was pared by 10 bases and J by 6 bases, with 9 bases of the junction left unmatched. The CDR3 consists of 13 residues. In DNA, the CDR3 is TGTGCCACCCGGGACAGGGGCGGTCCCGAGCAGTACTTC. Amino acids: CATRDRGGPEQYF.

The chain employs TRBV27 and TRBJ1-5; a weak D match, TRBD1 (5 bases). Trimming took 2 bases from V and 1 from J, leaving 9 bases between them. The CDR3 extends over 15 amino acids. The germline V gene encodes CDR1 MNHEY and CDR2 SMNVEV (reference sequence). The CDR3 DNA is TGTGCCAGCAGTTTAGGGGGGGTCAGCAATCAGCCCCAGCATTTT. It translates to CASSLGGVSNQPQHF.

This CDR3 reads CASSLVGGPSSYEQYF. Here the CDR3 DNA reads TGTGCCAGCAGTTTGGTCGGGGGTCCGAGCTCCTACGAGCAGTACTTC. The chain carries TRBV27 and TRBJ2-7, with D perhaps TRBD2 (6 bases). Trimming left V 3 bases short and J 0 bases short, with 15 bases between. The CDR3 extends over 16 amino acids. CDR1 is MNHEY and CDR2 is SMNVEV in the germline V gene (reference sequence).

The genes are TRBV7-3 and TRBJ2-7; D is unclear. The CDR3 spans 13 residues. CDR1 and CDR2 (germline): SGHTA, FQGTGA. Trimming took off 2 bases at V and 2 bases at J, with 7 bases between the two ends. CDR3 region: CASSLSPTYEQYF. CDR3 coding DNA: TGTGCCAGCAGCTTATCCCCGACCTACGAGCAGTACTTC.

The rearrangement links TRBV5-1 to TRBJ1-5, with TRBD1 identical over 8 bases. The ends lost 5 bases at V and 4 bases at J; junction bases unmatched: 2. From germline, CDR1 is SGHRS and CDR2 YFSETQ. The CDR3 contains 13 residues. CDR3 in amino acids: CASRDRENQPQHF. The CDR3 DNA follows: TGCGCCAGCAGGGACAGGGAAAATCAGCCCCAGCATTTT.

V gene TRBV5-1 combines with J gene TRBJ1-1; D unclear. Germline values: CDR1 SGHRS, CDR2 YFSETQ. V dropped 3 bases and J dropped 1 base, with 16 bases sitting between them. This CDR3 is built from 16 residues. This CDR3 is CASSSTNLWENTEAFF. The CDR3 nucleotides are TGCGCCAGCAGCTCTACCAACCTTTGGGAGAACACTGAAGCTTTCTTT.

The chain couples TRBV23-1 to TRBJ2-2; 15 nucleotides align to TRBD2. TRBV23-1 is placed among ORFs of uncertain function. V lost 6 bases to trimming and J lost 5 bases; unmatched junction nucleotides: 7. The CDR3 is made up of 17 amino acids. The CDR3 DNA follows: TGCGCCAGCAGAAACGGACTAGCGGGAGGGAGGACCGGGGAGCTGTTTTTT. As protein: CASRNGLAGGRTGELFF.

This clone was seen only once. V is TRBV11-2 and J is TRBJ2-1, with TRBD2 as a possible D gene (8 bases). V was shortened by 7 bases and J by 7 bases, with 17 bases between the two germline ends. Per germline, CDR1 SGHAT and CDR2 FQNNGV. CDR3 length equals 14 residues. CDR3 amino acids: CASTLGGGRNEQFF. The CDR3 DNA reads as TGTGCCAGCACACTAGGGGGCGGGAGGAATGAGCAGTTCTTC.